Below, 31 T cell receptor beta chains from the same sample are listed, as sequenced in a study of identical twins. TCRdb used MiXCR to reprocess the 5' RACE reads, holding one entry per CDR3 protein. The top ten hold 1.5% to 2% of the sample, which has roughly 690,000 distinct CDR3 sequences, less than 7% seen once. The specimen sequenced was naive T cells sorted from blood. Receptors originate from a man between 18 and 29 years old in good health.

In this sample, this clonotype turned up a few times. The J gene is TRBJ2-1, the V gene TRBV7-3, with no clear D. CDR3 size: 15 residues. Germline CDR1 and CDR2: SGHTA and FQGTGA. Between the trimmed V and J ends, which lost 2 bases and 4 bases, there was a span of 12 bases. CDR3 DNA: TGTGCCAGCAGCTTACAGTTCGGCGGTTACAATGAGCAGTTCTTC. Its protein is CASSLQFGGYNEQFF.

This clonotype was seen a handful of times. The chain joins TRBV10-3 to TRBJ2-3; D possibly corresponds to TRBD2 (5 bases). Germline V gene lookup returns CDR1 ENHRY and CDR2 SYGVKD. The V gene lost 0 bases and the J gene lost 5 bases, with 12 bases spanning the gap. The CDR3 loop spans 15 amino acids. The CDR3 coding sequence is TGTGCCATCAGTGAGTCGCCTAGCCCCCAAGATACGCAGTATTTT. Protein sequence: CAISESPSPQDTQYF.

This clonotype was observed at least ten times. The chain links TRBV9 to TRBJ2-6; perhaps TRBD2 as D (5 bases). The CDR3 length is 16 residues. V lost 0 bases, J lost 0 bases, and 7 bases lay in between. Germline V gives CDR1 SGDLS, CDR2 YYNGEE. As DNA, the CDR3 is TGTGCCAGCAGCGTAGGAGGGCCCTCTGGGGCCAACGTCCTGACTTTC. This codes for CASSVGGPSGANVLTF. Full variable domain (missing parts from reference TRBV9 and TRBJ2-6): DSGVTQTPKHLITATGQRVTLRCSPRSGDLSVYWYQQSLDQGLQFLIQYYNGEERAKGNILERFSAQQFPDLHSELNLSSLELGDSALYFCASSVGGPSGANVLTFGAGSRLTVL.

V and J are TRBV21-1 and TRBJ2-3; TRBD1 is the table's D call and was not checked against the DNA. TRBV21-1 is reported as a pseudogene. This CDR3 is built from 13 residues. CDR3 protein: CASSGPGFDTQYF. The CDR3 bases are TGTGCCAGCAGCGGTCCAGGGTTTGATACGCAGTATTTT.

This clonotype was picked up a small number of times. The genes are TRBV2 and TRBJ2-7; no firm D call. CDR3 length equals 13 residues. Trimming left V 4 bases short and J 3 bases short, with 10 bases between. CDR1 is SNHLY, CDR2 FYNNEI, per germline. CDR3 bases: TGTGCCAGCAGTGTAGACTGGTACTACGAGCAGTACGTC. Its translation: CASSVDWYYEQYV.

This clonotype was found a few times. The chain has TRBV20-1 and TRBJ2-1; 7 bases are shared with TRBD2. With 3 bases clipped from V and 11 bases from J, the junction kept 16 bases outside the gene matches. This CDR3 has 15 amino acids. CDR1 is DFQATT, CDR2 SNEGSKA, per germline (reference sequence). CDR3 in amino acids: CSASRVQRGDGKQFF. CDR3 nucleotide sequence: TGCAGTGCTAGCCGGGTCCAGCGGGGAGACGGGAAGCAGTTCTTC.

This clonotype was detected only a few times. This chain connects TRBV10-3 to TRBJ2-7, with D unresolved. The CDR3 contains 10 residues. V dropped 8 bases and J dropped 6 bases, with 8 bases sitting between them. CDR1 is ENHRY and CDR2 is SYGVKD in the germline V gene. In DNA, the CDR3 is TGTGCCATCGGAGCGTCCGAGCAGTACTTC. As protein: CAIGASEQYF.

This clonotype was recorded at least ten times. The rearrangement links TRBV12-3 or TRBV12-4 to TRBJ2-3; D not certain. The CDR3 sequence is 12 residues long. The V gene lost 3 bases and the J gene lost 6 bases, with 7 bases spanning the gap. The CDR3 nucleotides are TGTGCCAGCAGTTTTTACCGTGATACGCAGTATTTT. It is translated as CASSFYRDTQYF.

The chain uses TRBV19 and TRBJ2-1; D is uncertain. This CDR3 region has 15 residues. CDR1 is LNHDA, CDR2 SQIVND, per germline (reference sequence). Trimming stripped 8 bases from V and 0 bases from J, with 14 bases between. The DNA for the CDR3 is TGTGCCAGTTGCCCCCGCTTTGACTCCTACAATGAGCAGTTCTTC. Translation: CASCPRFDSYNEQFF.

This clonotype showed up just a few times. The chain couples TRBV20-1 to TRBJ2-7, with TRBD1 matching over 7 bases. With V trimmed by 6 bases and J by 3 bases, 20 bases remained unmatched. CDR1 is DFQATT and CDR2 is SNEGSKA in the germline V gene (reference sequence). There are 17 residues in the CDR3. The CDR3 region has the DNA TGCAGTGCAGAGAGAACCCTGACAGGGCGTAGGGGCTACGAGCAGTACTTC. Translation: CSAERTLTGRRGYEQYF.

This clonotype appeared many times. The CDR3 DNA reads TGCAGTGCTAGAATGGGGATAAGCTCCTACGAGCAGTACTTC. Translated: CSARMGISSYEQYF. This chain connects TRBV20-1 to TRBJ2-7; D uncertain. The CDR3 has 14 amino acids. The germline V gene has CDR1 DFQATT and CDR2 SNEGSKA (reference sequence). V gave up 2 bases and J gave up 0 bases, with 11 bases separating them.

This clonotype was observed many times. The chain couples TRBV10-2 to TRBJ2-2; TRBD1 matches 7 bases. The CDR3 has 14 amino acids. Unmatched junction bases numbered 6, after V lost 6 bases and J lost 5 bases. Looked up from germline, CDR1 is WSHSY and CDR2 is SAAADI. The CDR3 nucleotides read TGCGCCAGCAGGATGACAGGGCAGACCGGGGAGCTGTTTTTT. Protein sequence: CASRMTGQTGELFF.

This clonotype was seen a few times. This chain uses TRBV20-1 with TRBJ2-7; D perhaps matches TRBD1 (6 bases). Trimming took off 1 base at V and 2 bases at J, with 12 bases between the two ends. The germline gives CDR1 DFQATT, CDR2 SNEGSKA (reference sequence). This CDR3 comprises 14 residues. Written as DNA, the CDR3 is TGCAGTGCTAGAGCGGAACAGGGCACCTACGAGCAGTACTTC. As protein: CSARAEQGTYEQYF.

This clonotype has a count of ten or more. This chain uses TRBV12-3 or TRBV12-4 with TRBJ1-5, with TRBD1 matching over 7 bases. This CDR3 region has 15 residues. V shed 5 bases, J shed 5 bases, and the junction held 9 bases outside the gene matches. The CDR3 is CASSLDRNLYQPQHF. CDR3 nucleotides: TGTGCCAGCAGTCTGGACAGGAATCTTTATCAGCCCCAGCATTTT.

This clonotype has a count of ten or more. The CDR3, as DNA: TGTGCCAGCACCACTCGAAGGGACAGGGGGAAAACTGAAGCTTTCTTT. The encoded protein is CASTTRRDRGKTEAFF. V usage is TRBV12-3 or TRBV12-4 and J usage is TRBJ1-1; 11 bases map to TRBD1. This CDR3 is 16 amino acids long. The J segment lost 5 bases and the V segment lost 7 bases, leaving 12 bases of the junction unmatched.

The V and J genes are TRBV7-9 and TRBJ2-7; D is possibly TRBD1 (5 bases). CDR1 SEHNR and CDR2 FQNEAQ come from the germline V gene (reference sequence). The CDR3 runs to 13 residues. V dropped 1 base and J dropped 3 bases, with 7 bases sitting between them. In DNA, the CDR3 is TGTGCCAGCAGCTTAGGGGGCCACTACGAGCAGTACGTC. This encodes CASSLGGHYEQYV.

This clonotype was found many times. One end of the junction does not line up with germline, which may come from a read error. This chain connects TRBV2 to TRBJ2-7, with D perhaps assigned TRBD1 or TRBD2 (5 bases each). The CDR3 runs 12 residues. The V gene's germline CDR1 is SNHLY and CDR2 FYNNEI. The CDR3 sequence: CASSEEFQGPHF. DNA of the CDR3: TGTGCCAGCAGTGAAGAGTTTCAGGGACCTCACTTC.

The chain recombines TRBV6-2 or TRBV6-3 with TRBJ2-2; 7 nucleotides line up with TRBD1. CDR1 is MNHEY and CDR2 is SVGEGT in the germline V gene. J lost 4 bases, V lost 7 bases, and 6 bases had no gene match. This CDR3 has 14 residues. CDR3 sequence reads: CASTDRASTGELFF. DNA for the CDR3: TGTGCCAGCACCGACAGGGCGAGCACCGGGGAGCTGTTTTTT.

The rearrangement uses TRBV5-4 and TRBJ2-3, with 11 bases identical to TRBD2. The germline CDR1 and CDR2 sequences are SGHNT and YYREEE (reference sequence). This CDR3 is 21 amino acids long. V was pared by 0 bases and J by 4 bases, with 19 bases of the junction left unmatched. The CDR3 spells CASSLALGSEMLAGGPDTQYF. The CDR3 nucleotides read TGTGCCAGCAGCTTGGCCCTTGGATCGGAGATGCTAGCGGGAGGCCCAGATACGCAGTATTTT.

This clonotype was observed many times. The CDR3 DNA reads TGTGCCAGCAGCGCATATACGGACAGTGGGTACGAGCAGTACTTC. This encodes CASSAYTDSGYEQYF. The rearrangement joins TRBV9 to TRBJ2-7, with D perhaps matching TRBD1 (6 bases). CDR1 is SGDLS and CDR2 is YYNGEE in the germline V gene. The CDR3 has 15 residues. Trimming shortened V by 3 bases and J by 4 bases, and 17 bases separated the two germline ends.

In this sample, this clonotype turned up a few times. This chain links TRBV20-1 with TRBJ1-1, with D unclear. The CDR3 runs 11 residues. Deletions cut 6 bases from V and 5 bases from J, with 10 bases between. Per the germline V gene, CDR1 is DFQATT and CDR2 is SNEGSKA (reference sequence). The CDR3 DNA reads TGCAGTGCCCCCAGCGGGACTGAAGCTTTCTTT. Translation: CSAPSGTEAFF.

The chain links TRBV11-2 to TRBJ2-1, with no clear D. Germline lookup yields CDR1 SGHAT and CDR2 FQNNGV. The germline V and J ends were trimmed by 1 base and 4 bases, with 11 bases remaining between them. The CDR3 spans 15 residues. In DNA, the CDR3 is TGTGCCAGCAGCTTAGGCCAGGCCGGATACAATGAGCAGTTCTTC. Translation: CASSLGQAGYNEQFF.

The table lists this clonotype with many counts. The rearrangement uses TRBV12-3 or TRBV12-4 and TRBJ2-1; 9 bases are shared with TRBD2. This CDR3 region has 15 residues. V trimming: 3 bases; J trimming: 6 bases; junction bases outside the gene matches: 6. CDR3 amino acids: CASSFMAGGTNEQFF. The CDR3 coding sequence is TGTGCCAGCAGTTTTATGGCGGGAGGGACCAATGAGCAGTTCTTC.

The chain joins TRBV18 to TRBJ1-1, with TRBD1 matching over 8 bases. The CDR3 length is 16 residues. CDR1 is KGHSH, CDR2 LQKENI, per germline. V was clipped by 5 bases and J by 0 bases; unmatched bases: 8. Written as DNA, the CDR3 is TGTGCCAGCTCATCTCGGACAGGGCCCATGAACACTGAAGCTTTCTTT. Translation gives CASSSRTGPMNTEAFF.

There are a few counts of this clonotype. The chain links TRBV12-3 or TRBV12-4 to TRBJ2-7, with no clear D. V lost 8 bases to trimming and J lost 7 bases, with 18 bases between them. The CDR3 is 13 residues long. DNA for the CDR3: TGTGCCAGCGGCGAACCCGGGCGAAGTGAGCAGTACTTC. Translating gives CASGEPGRSEQYF.

This clonotype came up a few times. The chain joins TRBV29-1 to TRBJ2-3; 13 bases map to TRBD2. The CDR3 has 21 amino acids. V lost 4 bases to trimming and J lost 0 bases; unmatched junction nucleotides: 19. CDR1 and CDR2 (germline): SQVTM, ANQGSEA. The CDR3 protein is CSVVGLEEGLAGTSSTDTQYF. As DNA, the CDR3 is TGCAGCGTTGTCGGTCTAGAGGAGGGACTAGCGGGAACCTCCAGCACAGATACGCAGTATTTT.

This clonotype was observed many times. The V and J genes are TRBV6-1 and TRBJ2-6; D not resolved. The germline V gene encodes CDR1 MNHNS and CDR2 SASEGT. Trimming removed 6 bases from V and 0 bases from J, with 6 bases in between. CDR3 length: 14 residues. In nucleotides, the CDR3 is TGTGCCAGCAGGGGCGCCTCTGGGGCCAACGTCCTGACTTTC. It codes for CASRGASGANVLTF.

There are a few counts of this clonotype. The rearrangement joins TRBV28 to TRBJ2-1; 8 nucleotides agree with TRBD2. Per the germline V gene, CDR1 is MDHEN and CDR2 is SYDVKM. The CDR3 has 12 residues. With 6 bases clipped from V and 11 bases from J, the junction kept 6 bases outside the gene matches. CDR3 bases: TGTGCCAGCAGACTCAAGCGGGAGAAGCAGTTCTTC. Its protein product is CASRLKREKQFF.

In its sample, this clonotype was seen a few times. The chain employs TRBV20-1 and TRBJ2-7; D tentatively fits TRBD1 or TRBD2 (5 bases each). This CDR3 has 15 residues. The V end lost 1 base, the J end lost 0 bases, and 13 bases lay between the germline ends. Germline values: CDR1 DFQATT, CDR2 SNEGSKA (reference sequence). The CDR3 region is CSARGGVAPSYEQYF. The CDR3 nucleotides read TGCAGTGCTAGAGGAGGGGTCGCTCCCTCCTACGAGCAGTACTTC.

V usage is TRBV5-6 and J usage is TRBJ2-6, with D unresolved. The CDR3 sequence is 16 residues long. CDR1 is SGHDT, CDR2 YYEEEE, per germline. Trimming shortened V by 1 base and J by 4 bases, and 12 bases separated the two germline ends. The CDR3 spells CASSLLVTRGANVLTF. The CDR3 DNA follows: TGTGCCAGCAGCTTGCTGGTTACCAGGGGGGCCAACGTCCTGACTTTC.

Only a few counts were recorded for this clonotype. The chain joins TRBV5-5 to TRBJ2-1; 9 bases line up with TRBD1. Per germline, CDR1 SGHKS and CDR2 YYEKEE (reference sequence). V dropped 7 bases and J dropped 2; count of bases not matched to a gene: 13. This CDR3 is 17 amino acids long. The chain's CDR3 is CASSRDLQGATYNEQFF. CDR3 nucleotides: TGTGCCAGCTCACGCGATTTACAGGGGGCTACCTACAATGAGCAGTTCTTC. The whole variable domain, filled in from reference TRBV5-5 and TRBJ2-1, reads DAGVTQSPTHLIKTRGQQVTLRCSPISGHKSVSWYQQVLGQGPQFIFQYYEKEERGRGNFPDRFSARQFPNYSSELNVNALLLGDSALYLCASSRDLQGATYNEQFFGPGTRLTVL.